The 7 T cell receptor beta chains reported below all come from one sample, sequenced in a study of CD8 T cells in ankylosing spondylitis. TCRdb redid the calling of the 5' RACE reads with MiXCR, one entry per CDR3 protein. In the table there are around 300,000 distinct CDR3 sequences, roughly 14% of which are singletons. Sequencing used blood, either unsorted or a sorted T cell fraction (not recorded which). These receptors came from a male donor with ankylosing spondylitis or in good health (not recorded which).

This clonotype has only a few counts. The genes are TRBV4-2 and TRBJ2-5; tentative D call: TRBD2 (6 bases). Germline-derived CDR1 and CDR2 are LGHNA and YNFKEQ. The CDR3 loop spans 15 amino acids. V was cut by 0 bases and J by 4 bases, with 12 bases left in between. The CDR3 DNA reads TGTGCCAGCAGCCAAGATCTATCGGGAGTAGAGACCCAGTACTTC. Amino acids: CASSQDLSGVETQYF.

This clonotype was detected ten times or more. The CDR3 spells CSAQTGVGTEAFF. The CDR3 coding sequence is TGCAGCGCCCAGACAGGGGTGGGCACTGAAGCTTTCTTT. This chain links TRBV29-1 with TRBJ1-1; TRBD1 agrees at 8 bases. From germline, CDR1 is SQVTM and CDR2 ANQGSEA. With 7 bases clipped from V and 4 bases from J, the junction kept 8 bases outside the gene matches. The CDR3 is 13 amino acids.

This clonotype showed up many times. The rearrangement joins TRBV20-1 to TRBJ2-1; 12 bases match TRBD2. CDR1 DFQATT and CDR2 SNEGSKA come from the germline V gene (reference sequence). The CDR3 is 15 amino acids. V shed 6 bases, J shed 3 bases, and the junction held 6 bases outside the gene matches. The CDR3 nucleotides are TGCAGTGCCAGACAGACTAGCGGGAGCTACAATGAGCAGTTCTTC. Encoded protein: CSARQTSGSYNEQFF.

The chain joins TRBV15 to TRBJ1-3; TRBD1 aligns across 10 bases. V lost 1 base and J lost 2; bases outside the gene matches: 2. Germline assignment: CDR1 LNHNV and CDR2 YYDKDF (reference sequence). The length of the CDR3 is 16 residues. The CDR3 here is CATSRGDRGAGNTIYF. DNA for the CDR3: TGTGCCACCAGCAGAGGGGACAGGGGAGCTGGAAACACCATATATTTT.

In this sample, this clonotype turned up a few times. This CDR3 is CATSRGAASGVSTDTQYF. In DNA form, the CDR3 reads TGTGCCACCAGCAGGGGGGCGGCCTCGGGGGTTAGCACAGATACGCAGTATTTT. The rearrangement links TRBV15 to TRBJ2-3; D assignment may be TRBD1 or TRBD2 (6 bases each). Germline V CDR1 and CDR2: LNHNV, YYDKDF (reference sequence). The length of the CDR3 is 18 residues. Trimming left V 3 bases short and J 0 bases short, with 19 bases between.

The chain links TRBV3-1 to TRBJ2-5, with D possibly called TRBD1 or TRBD2 (6 bases each). Trimming took 4 bases from V and 7 from J, leaving 13 bases between them. The V gene's germline CDR1 is LGHDT and CDR2 YNNKEL (reference sequence). CDR3 size: 13 residues. CDR3 DNA sequence: TGTGCCAGCAGCCCGAGTTCGGGGGCGACCCAGTACTTC. It translates to CASSPSSGATQYF.

A remark on this clonotype: This may arise from a read error, as a much more abundant clone is one base away. Written as DNA, the CDR3 is TGCGCCTGCAGCTTGGAAGGCACAGATACGCAGTATTTT. This sequence encodes CACSLEGTDTQYF. The chain employs TRBV5-1 and TRBJ2-3; D uncertain. CDR3 length: 13 residues. Germline-derived CDR1 and CDR2 are SGHRS and YFSETQ. The full variable domain, in which reference TRBV5-1 and TRBJ2-3 provide the parts outside the CDR3, is KAGVTQTPRYLIKTRGQQVTLSCSPISGHRSVSWYQQTPGQGLQFLFEYFSETQRNKGNFPGRFSGRQFSNSRSEMNVSTLELGDSALYLCACSLEGTDTQYFGPGTRLTVL.